The 27 T cell receptor beta chains below were found in one sample sequenced in a study of blood T cell repertoires in COVID-19. Clones were sequenced by immunoSEQ multiplex PCR, and TCRdb holds only the in-frame ones, with some missing. Of about 300,000 clones listed, around 89% are singletons. Sample: peripheral blood. Receptors were obtained from a man aged 40-49 years with acute or convalescent COVID-19.

V gene TRBV9 combines with J gene TRBJ2-3; 9 bases are a match to TRBD1. V gave up 6 bases and J gave up 3 bases; unmatched junction bases: 5. Per germline, CDR1 SGDLS and CDR2 YYNGEE. The CDR3 totals 14 residues. The CDR3 nucleotides read TGTGCCAGCACCCGGGACAGGGCAACAGATACGCAGTATTTT. Translated: CASTRDRATDTQYF.

V and J are TRBV3-1 (or the pseudogene TRBV3-2) and TRBJ2-2; D uncertain. Germline lookup yields CDR1 LGHDT and CDR2 YNNKEL (reference sequence). Trimming removed 2 bases from V and 7 bases from J, with 8 bases in between. The CDR3 totals 13 residues. DNA of the CDR3: TGTGCCAGCAGCCAATATCTCGGCGGGGAGCTGTTTTTT. Translated, it gives CASSQYLGGELFF.

V is TRBV9 and J is TRBJ2-1, with 10 bases aligning to TRBD2. This CDR3 is 15 amino acids long. V gave up 1 base and J gave up 7 bases; unmatched junction bases: 5. CDR1 is SGDLS, CDR2 YYNGEE, per germline. The CDR3 region is CASSVSPSGGNEQFF. The CDR3 region has the DNA TGTGCCAGCAGCGTATCCCCTAGCGGGGGAAATGAGCAGTTCTTC.

V gene TRBV3-1 (or the pseudogene TRBV3-2) combines with J gene TRBJ1-1, with 7 nucleotides matching TRBD1. J lost 7 bases, V lost 3 bases, and 8 bases had no gene match. CDR3 length equals 14 residues. Germline V CDR1 and CDR2: LGHDT, YNNKEL (reference sequence). The CDR3 sequence: CASSQSDRVGEAFF. The DNA of the CDR3 is TGTGCCAGCAGCCAGTCCGACAGGGTCGGTGAAGCTTTCTTT.

The chain recombines TRBV6-1 with TRBJ1-2; no definite D call. From germline, CDR1 is MNHNS and CDR2 SASEGT. This CDR3 is built from 14 residues. The V gene lost 2 bases and the J gene lost 4 bases, with 11 bases spanning the gap. CDR3 sequence: CASSEMEGGYGYTF. The CDR3 nucleotides are TGTGCCAGCAGTGAAATGGAGGGAGGCTATGGCTACACCTTC.

This chain links TRBV6-5 with TRBJ1-4, with 9 nucleotides matching TRBD1. CDR1 MNHEY and CDR2 SVGAGI come from the germline V gene. Trimming cost V 6 bases and J 5 bases; bases outside gene matches: 7. CDR3 length: 15 amino acids. The CDR3 DNA reads as TGTGCCAGCAGACGTGCCGGGACAGGGAATGAAAAACTGTTTTTT. This codes for CASRRAGTGNEKLFF.

The chain couples TRBV7-8 to TRBJ1-1; D is undetermined. V shed 5 bases and J shed 6 bases, with 13 bases lying between them. Germline V gene data show CDR1 as SGHVS and CDR2 as FQNEAQ. The CDR3 length is 13 residues. The CDR3 coding sequence is TGTGCCAGCAGCCCACGGAGTAAGGCTGAAGCTTTCTTT. Translating gives CASSPRSKAEAFF.

The chain couples TRBV4-1 to TRBJ1-4; weak D call: TRBD1 (5 bases). Deletions cut 3 bases from V and 7 bases from J, with 18 bases between. Germline loops: CDR1 MGHRA, CDR2 YSYEKL. The CDR3 is 16 amino acids. The CDR3 region has the DNA TGCGCCAGCAGCCACCCGGGGGGGAAAGAGAGTGAAAAACTGTTTTTT. Amino acid sequence: CASSHPGGKESEKLFF.

The chain carries TRBV5-1 and TRBJ2-3; 10 bases align to TRBD2. Trimming took 0 bases from V and 1 from J; bases not matched to a gene: 2. The CDR3 is made up of 16 amino acids. Germline CDR1 and CDR2: SGHRS and YFSETQ. CDR3 in DNA: TGCGCCAGCAGCTTGGCCGGGACTAGCGGCACAGATACGCAGTATTTT. Residues: CASSLAGTSGTDTQYF.

V and J are TRBV5-4 and TRBJ1-1; possible D gene TRBD1, 5 bases. Deletions cut 4 bases from V and 4 bases from J, with 17 bases between. Per germline, CDR1 SGHNT and CDR2 YYREEE (reference sequence). The CDR3 covers 15 residues. The CDR3 coding sequence is TGTGCCAGCAGCCAACGTGGGGGGTTAGGCACTGAAGCTTTCTTT. This translates into CASSQRGGLGTEAFF.

The J gene is TRBJ1-5, the V gene TRBV21-1; TRBD1 was called by the table and not checked on the DNA. TRBV21-1 constitutes a pseudogene. The CDR3 consists of 17 residues. Here the CDR3 reads CASIKGGDRVSNQPQHF. For the CDR3, the DNA is TGTGCCAGCATAAAAGGGGGGGACAGGGTGAGCAATCAGCCCCAGCATTTT.

V usage is TRBV9 and J usage is TRBJ1-2, with TRBD1 matching over 9 bases. This CDR3 comprises 15 residues. J gave up 2 bases and V 4 bases, and 6 bases lay outside the gene matches. Germline assignment: CDR1 SGDLS and CDR2 YYNGEE. The CDR3 region is CASSPTGGSNYGYTF. In DNA, the CDR3 is TGTGCCAGCAGCCCGACAGGGGGATCGAACTATGGCTACACCTTC.

This sequence joins TRBV7-2 and TRBJ1-2; D is undetermined. CDR3 length equals 13 residues. Trimming stripped 6 bases from V and 5 bases from J, with 13 bases between. Germline values: CDR1 SGHTA, CDR2 FQGNSA. The CDR3 region is CASSNMGGYGYTF. The CDR3 coding sequence is TGTGCCAGCAGTAACATGGGCGGGTATGGCTACACCTTC. The complete variable domain, with remaining parts taken from reference TRBV7-2 and TRBJ1-2, reads GAGVSQSPSNKVTEKGKDVELRCDPISGHTALYWYRQSLGQGLEFLIYFQGNSAPDKSGLPSDRFSAERTGGSVSTLTIQRTQQEDSAVYLCASSNMGGYGYTFGSGTRLTVV.

V and J are TRBV19 and TRBJ2-2, with D uncertain. CDR1 is LNHDA and CDR2 is SQIVND in the germline V gene (reference sequence). Trimming shortened V by 5 bases and J by 0 bases, and 13 bases separated the two germline ends. The CDR3 spans 16 residues. The CDR3 region is CASSFLGSANTGELFF. CDR3 nucleotides: TGTGCCAGTAGTTTTCTAGGAAGCGCGAACACCGGGGAGCTGTTTTTT.

This clone was counted once. V and J are TRBV5-5 and TRBJ2-3; D is perhaps TRBD1 (6 bases). CDR3 length equals 12 residues. Germline CDR1 SGHKS, CDR2 YYEKEE (reference sequence). V was pared by 7 bases and J by 0 bases, with 6 bases between. In DNA, the CDR3 is TGTGCCAGCGACAGGAGCACAGATACGCAGTATTTT. This translates into CASDRSTDTQYF.

This chain links TRBV5-1 with TRBJ2-3; 11 nucleotides match TRBD2. The CDR3 consists of 16 residues. Germline values: CDR1 SGHRS, CDR2 YFSETQ. V was pared by 4 bases and J by 4 bases, with 8 bases of the junction left unmatched. The DNA of the CDR3 is TGCGCCAGCAGCCCATCTAGCGGGGGGACCGCAGATACGCAGTATTTT. Protein sequence: CASSPSSGGTADTQYF.

This sequence joins TRBV5-4 and TRBJ2-3; 11 positions agree with TRBD2. This CDR3 spans 16 amino acids. CDR1 is SGHNT and CDR2 is YYREEE in the germline V gene (reference sequence). V lost 3 bases and J lost 3; bases outside the gene matches: 6. The DNA of the CDR3 is TGTGCCAGCAGCTCCCCCCTAGCGGGGGGAACAGATACGCAGTATTTT. This gives the protein CASSSPLAGGTDTQYF.

This chain connects TRBV5-5 to TRBJ2-1; 13 nucleotides agree with TRBD2. In germline, CDR1 is SGHKS, CDR2 YYEKEE (reference sequence). V was clipped by 4 bases and J by 4 bases; unmatched bases: 5. The CDR3 spans 16 residues. The CDR3, as DNA: TGTGCCAGCAGCCCCAGGACTAGCGGGGGATACAATGAGCAGTTCTTC. Translated, it gives CASSPRTSGGYNEQFF.

This clone showed up just once. The chain carries TRBV7-2 and TRBJ1-1, with TRBD1 identical over 8 bases. V shed 4 bases, J shed 5 bases, and the junction held 3 bases outside the gene matches. CDR3 length: 13 residues. CDR1 and CDR2 (germline): SGHTA, FQGNSA. The CDR3: CASSSDRGTEAFF. In DNA, the CDR3 is TGTGCCAGCAGCTCTGACAGGGGAACTGAAGCTTTCTTT.

The chain couples TRBV7-9 to TRBJ2-2; D is unclear. This CDR3 is built from 14 residues. The ends were cut back, 0 bases at V and 1 base at J, with 3 bases in the middle. Germline values: CDR1 SEHNR, CDR2 FQNEAQ (reference sequence). The CDR3: CASSLALNTGELFF. The CDR3 DNA is TGTGCCAGCAGCTTAGCCCTGAACACCGGGGAGCTGTTTTTT.

The CDR3 DNA reads TGTGCCAGTGTCAGACACCAGAACACTGAAGCTTTCTTT. As protein: CASVRHQNTEAFF. The chain recombines TRBV6-5 with TRBJ1-1; D is undetermined. The length of the CDR3 is 13 residues. V was pared by 9 bases and J by 1 base, with 12 bases between. From germline, CDR1 is MNHEY and CDR2 SVGAGI.

V gene TRBV11-3 combines with J gene TRBJ1-1; 11 bases fit TRBD1. Germline trimming cut 5 bases from V and 3 bases from J; bases unmatched to any gene: 5. Germline V gene data show CDR1 as SGHNT and CDR2 as YENEEA. This CDR3 region has 15 residues. This chain's CDR3 is CASSLGQGAHTEAFF. CDR3 sequence (DNA): TGTGCCAGCAGCCTCGGACAGGGGGCGCACACTGAAGCTTTCTTT.

This chain links TRBV14 with TRBJ2-1, with 11 bases that match TRBD2. The J segment lost 15 bases and the V segment lost 3 bases, leaving 7 bases of the junction unmatched. The V gene's germline CDR1 is SGHDN and CDR2 FVKESK. The CDR3 totals 13 residues. The CDR3 coding sequence is TGTGCCAGCAGCCAGTTTAGCGGGGGGGTGGTGTTCTTC. Its translation is CASSQFSGGVVFF.

This sequence joins TRBV5-4 and TRBJ2-1, with 11 bases identical to TRBD2. This CDR3 is 15 amino acids long. The junction had 4 bases not matched to a gene; V was cut back by 3 bases and J by 5 bases. CDR1 and CDR2 from the germline V gene are SGHNT and YYREEE (reference sequence). The CDR3 DNA reads TGTGCCAGCAGCTCCATAGCGGGGGGGGACAATGAGCAGTTCTTC. Encoded protein: CASSSIAGGDNEQFF. Variable domain in full (rest from reference TRBV5-4 and TRBJ2-1): ETGVTQSPTHLIKTRGQQVTLRCSSQSGHNTVSWYQQALGQGPQFIFQYYREEENGRGNFPPRFSGLQFPNYSSELNVNALELDDSALYLCASSSIAGGDNEQFFGPGTRLTVL.

The chain recombines TRBV5-5 with TRBJ1-5, with D tentatively TRBD1 (5 bases). Between the trimmed V and J ends, which lost 4 bases and 7 bases, there was a span of 12 bases. CDR3 length: 13 residues. The germline CDR1 and CDR2 sequences are SGHKS and YYEKEE (reference sequence). The CDR3 spells CASSQAGGQPQHF. As DNA, the CDR3 is TGTGCCAGCAGCCAGGCCGGGGGACAGCCCCAGCATTTT.

The rearrangement links TRBV5-4 to TRBJ1-2, with 7 bases lining up with TRBD1. Germline V lookup: CDR1 SGHNT, CDR2 YYREEE (reference sequence). Trimming cost V 4 bases and J 5 bases; bases outside gene matches: 5. The CDR3 has 13 residues. Written as DNA, the CDR3 is TGTGCCAGCAGCAGGGACAGCTTGTATGGCTACACCTTC. It specifies CASSRDSLYGYTF.

This chain connects TRBV12-5 to TRBJ2-3, with a possible D match to TRBD2 (6 bases). The V gene's germline CDR1 is LGHNT and CDR2 FRNRAP. This CDR3 has 17 amino acids. The V end was cut by 1 base, the J end by 4 bases, with 18 bases between. For the CDR3, the DNA is TGTGCTAGTGGTTTGGCCCCGGGACTCCGATCAGCAGATACGCAGTATTTT. Amino acids: CASGLAPGLRSADTQYF.